Presented here are 10 T cell receptor beta chains from one specimen sequenced in a study of T cells after yellow fever vaccination. TCRdb called the 5' RACE reads again in MiXCR, with one record for every CDR3 protein. Of hundreds of thousands of distinct CDR3 sequences in the sample, over 15% were seen once. The starting material was PBMCs, obtained before the yellow fever booster vaccination. Every receptor here comes from a man younger than 35 who received the YFV17D yellow fever vaccine.

The chain couples TRBV9 to TRBJ1-1; a possible D gene is TRBD1 (5 bases). V dropped 0 bases and J dropped 3 bases, with 9 bases sitting between them. Per germline, CDR1 SGDLS and CDR2 YYNGEE. The CDR3 runs to 14 residues. CDR3 in DNA: TGTGCCAGCAGCGTAGGGCGAGGGGACACTGAAGCTTTCTTT. Protein sequence: CASSVGRGDTEAFF.

The CDR3 spells CATSDLLADTQYF. In nucleotides, the CDR3 is TGTGCCACCAGTGATTTGTTGGCTGATACGCAGTATTTT. This rearrangement joins TRBV24-1 to TRBJ2-3; D is undetermined. V was trimmed by 0 bases and J by 6 bases, leaving 6 bases between them. The CDR3 covers 13 residues. Germline values: CDR1 KGHDR, CDR2 SFDVKD.

In this sample, this clonotype turned up a few times. The J gene is TRBJ2-7, the V gene TRBV4-3; a possible D gene is TRBD1 (6 bases). CDR1 and CDR2 from the germline V gene are LGHNA and YSLEER. CDR3 length: 15 residues. Trimming stripped 2 bases from V and 2 bases from J, with 13 bases between. The CDR3 DNA reads as TGCGCCAGCAGCCAAAGCAGGGGCCTCGCCTACGAGCAGTACTTC. It encodes CASSQSRGLAYEQYF.

This chain links TRBV9 with TRBJ2-7; 14 nucleotides line up with TRBD2. V lost 3 bases to trimming and J lost 9 bases; unmatched junction nucleotides: 5. Looked up from germline, CDR1 is SGDLS and CDR2 is YYNGEE. The length of the CDR3 is 14 residues. The CDR3 DNA follows: TGTGCCAGCAGCGACAGACTAGCGGGGGGGTTGCAGTACTTC. Amino acids: CASSDRLAGGLQYF.

This clonotype occurred a few times. The chain links TRBV10-3 to TRBJ2-1, with 11 bases aligning to TRBD2. Germline CDR1 ENHRY, CDR2 SYGVKD. This CDR3 is 13 amino acids long. V lost 9 bases and J lost 8; bases outside the gene matches: 6. The CDR3 coding sequence is TGTGCCATGCGACTAGCGGGGTCCGATGAGCAGTTCTTC. Translating it yields CAMRLAGSDEQFF.

The table lists this clonotype with a count of one. The chain is built from TRBV18 and TRBJ1-1; no definite D call. V lost 3 bases, J lost 2 bases, and 16 bases lay in between. Germline loops: CDR1 KGHSH, CDR2 LQKENI. The CDR3 sequence is 16 residues long. Here the CDR3 DNA reads TGTGCCAGCTCACCCAACGGAAGAGTTGGAAACACTGAAGCTTTCTTT. Translating gives CASSPNGRVGNTEAFF.

The V gene is TRBV6-1, the J gene TRBJ2-1; D might be TRBD1 (6 bases). Trimming left V 11 bases short and J 8 bases short, with 16 bases between. This CDR3 is 12 amino acids long. Germline assignment: CDR1 MNHNS and CDR2 SASEGT. CDR3 DNA: TGTGCCTCAAGGAACAGGGTCGATGAGCAGTTCTTC. This translates into CASRNRVDEQFF.

The chain joins TRBV7-9 to TRBJ2-2; D not certain. V lost 9 bases and J lost 6, with 14 bases in between. The CDR3 has 13 residues. CDR1 is SEHNR and CDR2 is FQNEAQ in the germline V gene (reference sequence). The CDR3 DNA reads TGTGCCAGTGTGTTAGGGCCGCCCGGGGAGCTGTTTTTT. Translated: CASVLGPPGELFF.

The gene calls are TRBV12-3 or TRBV12-4 and TRBJ2-3, with D unresolved. V was clipped by 8 bases and J by 2 bases, with 8 bases between them. The CDR3 extends over 12 amino acids. The CDR3 DNA follows: TGTGCCAGCGGAGAGCTCACAGATACGCAGTATTTT. Amino acids: CASGELTDTQYF.

This clonotype was detected a few times. V is TRBV29-1 and J is TRBJ2-3; D uncertain. The CDR3 covers 13 residues. V gave up 4 bases and J gave up 6 bases, with 14 bases separating them. CDR1 is SQVTM and CDR2 is ANQGSEA in the germline V gene. The CDR3 here is CSVGTALKDTQYF. The CDR3, as DNA: TGCAGCGTTGGTACGGCTCTGAAGGATACGCAGTATTTT.